Listed here are 19 T cell receptor beta chains from one sample, sequenced in a study of vaccination effects on CD4 cells after COVID-19. Antigen-specific CD4+ T cells were expanded (with viral peptide pools) by the ViraFEST assay ahead of sequencing. Isolating CD4+ T cells followed approximately 9 days of culture. Libraries were prepared by immunoSEQ multiplex PCR; TCRdb keeps only in-frame clonotypes and omits some of them. The sample has roughly 50,000 clones, roughly 80% seen once. These TCRs' antigens remain unknown. Sequenced here: CD4+ T cells from PBMCs cultured with HCoV-229E spike peptides, sampled before COVID-19 vaccination. The receptors were sampled from a human donor who received a COVID-19 vaccine.

V usage is TRBV11-1 and J usage is TRBJ2-7; no clear D gene. Germline CDR1 and CDR2: SGHAT and FQDESV (reference sequence). The CDR3 has 13 residues. V lost 5 bases and J lost 11, with 19 bases in between. The chain's CDR3 is CASSRLGGSGEYV. The CDR3 nucleotides read TGTGCCAGCAGCCGCCTGGGTGGTTCCGGCGAGTACGTC.

The chain recombines TRBV20-1 with TRBJ2-3, with TRBD1 matching over 7 bases. V trimming: 3 bases; J trimming: 4 bases; junction bases outside the gene matches: 4. This CDR3 is built from 13 residues. Per the germline V gene, CDR1 is DFQATT and CDR2 is SNEGSKA (reference sequence). CDR3 nucleotide sequence: TGCAGTGCTAGTCAGGGGGTGTCAGATACGCAGTATTTT. Translating gives CSASQGVSDTQYF.

The chain carries TRBV2 and TRBJ1-3; TRBD1 aligns across 8 bases. This CDR3 region has 15 residues. V shed 7 bases and J 0 bases; nucleotides not matched to a gene: 5. The germline CDR1 and CDR2 sequences are SNHLY and FYNNEI. Here the CDR3 DNA reads TGTGCCAGCACCTTGGACAGGGTCTCTGGAAACACCATATATTTT. Residues: CASTLDRVSGNTIYF.

In nucleotides, the CDR3 is TGTGCCAGCAGCTTAATCTTGACCTCACCCCTCCACTTT. The encoded protein is CASSLILTSPLHF. The chain links TRBV7-2 to TRBJ1-6; unclear D gene. V gave up 2 bases and J gave up 10 bases, with 9 bases separating them. CDR1 is SGHTA, CDR2 FQGNSA, per germline. CDR3 size: 13 residues.

This sequence joins TRBV5-1 and TRBJ1-1, with TRBD1 matching 8 bases. The germline V gene encodes CDR1 SGHRS and CDR2 YFSETQ. This CDR3 has 15 residues. The V gene end was trimmed by 4 bases and the J gene end by 4 bases; junction bases not matched to a gene: 9. The CDR3, as DNA: TGCGCCAGCAGCGGCAACAGGGGGGAAAGCACTGAAGCTTTCTTT. Its protein is CASSGNRGESTEAFF.

The chain couples TRBV7-3 to TRBJ2-1, with 8 bases that match TRBD2. With 2 bases clipped from V and 0 bases from J, the junction kept 15 bases outside the gene matches. Germline loops: CDR1 SGHTA, CDR2 FQGTGA. CDR3 size: 20 residues. CDR3 amino acids: CASSLAGGAGLPSSYNEQFF. CDR3 DNA: TGTGCCAGCAGCTTAGCGGGGGGAGCCGGACTACCCAGCTCCTACAATGAGCAGTTCTTC.

This chain uses TRBV7-3 with TRBJ2-1, with TRBD2 identical over 9 bases. Trimming removed 2 bases from V and 6 bases from J; junction bases left unmatched: 5. Germline V gene data show CDR1 as SGHTA and CDR2 as FQGTGA. The CDR3 covers 15 residues. CDR3 loop: CASSLGGGAANEQFF. As DNA, the CDR3 is TGTGCCAGCAGCTTAGGCGGGGGGGCGGCCAATGAGCAGTTCTTC.

This clone came up a few times. The chain is built from TRBV30 and TRBJ1-2; D perhaps matches TRBD1 (6 bases). There are 13 residues in the CDR3. The V end was cut by 2 bases, the J end by 6 bases, with 13 bases between. Germline V lookup: CDR1 GTSNPN, CDR2 SVGIG (reference sequence). The CDR3 protein is CAWSPGQTNGYTF. CDR3 sequence (DNA): TGTGCCTGGAGTCCAGGACAGACTAATGGCTACACCTTC. Supplemented by reference TRBV30 and TRBJ1-2, the full variable domain reads SQTIHQWPATLVQPVGSPLSLECTVEGTSNPNLYWYRQAAGRGLQLLFYSVGIGQISSEVPQNLSASRPQDRQFILSSKKLLLSDSGFYLCAWSPGQTNGYTFGSGTRLTVV.

The V and J genes are TRBV7-3 and TRBJ2-2; perhaps TRBD2 as D (5 bases). Per the germline V gene, CDR1 is SGHTA and CDR2 is FQGTGA. This CDR3 is 14 amino acids long. Trimming pared 2 bases from V and 7 bases from J, leaving 11 bases between. CDR3 in amino acids: CASSLAASGGELFF. CDR3 sequence (DNA): TGTGCCAGCAGCTTAGCCGCCAGCGGCGGGGAGCTGTTTTTT.

This sequence joins TRBV7-2 and TRBJ2-1, with 9 bases lining up with TRBD1. Trimming removed 3 bases from V and 1 base from J; junction bases left unmatched: 4. The CDR3 runs 16 residues. Germline V gives CDR1 SGHTA, CDR2 FQGNSA. CDR3 sequence reads: CASSFTGQGSYNEQFF. CDR3 coding DNA: TGTGCCAGCAGCTTCACCGGACAGGGGTCCTACAATGAGCAGTTCTTC.

V gene TRBV6-5 combines with J gene TRBJ2-3, with a tentative D call TRBD1 (7 bases). The germline gives CDR1 MNHEY, CDR2 SVGAGI. The CDR3 has 14 residues. Trimming shortened V by 5 bases and J by 4 bases, and 13 bases separated the two germline ends. This CDR3 is CASSPGGRADTQYF. The CDR3 coding sequence is TGTGCCAGCAGTCCAGGGGGGCGGGCAGATACGCAGTATTTT.

The CDR3 spells CASSPTGQVHGYTF. The CDR3 DNA follows: TGTGCCAGCAGCCCCACAGGACAGGTCCATGGCTACACCTTC. The genes are TRBV3-1 (or the pseudogene TRBV3-2) and TRBJ1-2; 7 positions match TRBD1. V lost 4 bases, J lost 6 bases, and 8 bases stayed unmatched. Germline lookup yields CDR1 LGHDT and CDR2 YNNKEL (reference sequence). The CDR3 loop spans 14 amino acids.

V usage is TRBV7-8 and J usage is TRBJ1-5; 11 nucleotides match TRBD1. V dropped 5 bases and J dropped 4; count of bases not matched to a gene: 7. Germline assignment: CDR1 SGHVS and CDR2 FQNEAQ. The CDR3 runs to 16 residues. This CDR3 reads CASSLRGQGENQPQHF. The CDR3 DNA is TGTGCCAGCAGCCTCCGGGGACAGGGGGAGAATCAGCCCCAGCATTTT.

The V call is TRBV7-9, the J call TRBJ2-4; a weak D match, TRBD1 (5 bases). The germline V gene has CDR1 SEHNR and CDR2 FQNEAQ (reference sequence). The CDR3 runs 15 residues. V lost 5 bases, J lost 7 bases, and 18 bases lay in between. As DNA, the CDR3 is TGTGCCAGCAGCGAAGAGAATGGGGCGCGGAACATTCAGTACTTC. This gives the protein CASSEENGARNIQYF.

The chain has TRBV4-2 and TRBJ2-1, with 10 bases fitting TRBD1. Trimming cost V 4 bases and J 5 bases; bases outside gene matches: 14. The CDR3 length is 18 residues. Per the germline V gene, CDR1 is LGHNA and CDR2 is YNFKEQ. The CDR3 sequence is CASSLLWGGTGEDNEQFF. In nucleotides, the CDR3 is TGTGCCAGCAGCCTCTTATGGGGGGGGACAGGGGAGGACAATGAGCAGTTCTTC.

This chain links TRBV12-3 or TRBV12-4 with TRBJ1-1; 7 positions agree with TRBD1. This CDR3 has 13 amino acids. The J segment lost 5 bases and the V segment lost 6 bases, leaving 6 bases of the junction unmatched. The DNA for the CDR3 is TGTGCCAGCAGGGTGGACAGGAGGACTGAAGCTTTCTTT. It codes for CASRVDRRTEAFF.

J is TRBJ1-1 and V is TRBV6-5; the D is unclear. Deletions cut 0 bases from V and 5 bases from J, with 10 bases between. CDR3 length: 14 residues. Germline-derived CDR1 and CDR2 are MNHEY and SVGAGI. CDR3 sequence: CASSYSRSGTEAFF. CDR3 bases: TGTGCCAGCAGTTACTCGAGGTCGGGGACTGAAGCTTTCTTT.

V gene TRBV9 combines with J gene TRBJ1-6, with no clear D. The germline V gene has CDR1 SGDLS and CDR2 YYNGEE. The CDR3 contains 15 residues. The V and J ends lost 0 bases and 3 bases respectively, with 7 bases between them. Here the CDR3 reads CASSVGSVYNSPLHF. The DNA for the CDR3 is TGTGCCAGCAGCGTAGGGAGTGTCTATAATTCACCCCTCCACTTT.

V and J are TRBV24-1 and TRBJ2-2, with D perhaps TRBD2 (5 bases). Between the trimmed V and J ends, which lost 3 bases and 0 bases, there was a span of 13 bases. Germline V gives CDR1 KGHDR, CDR2 SFDVKD. This CDR3 spans 17 amino acids. CDR3 sequence (DNA): TGTGCCACCAGTGATCCCCCACGGGGAGCGAACACCGGGGAGCTGTTTTTT. Translated, it gives CATSDPPRGANTGELFF.